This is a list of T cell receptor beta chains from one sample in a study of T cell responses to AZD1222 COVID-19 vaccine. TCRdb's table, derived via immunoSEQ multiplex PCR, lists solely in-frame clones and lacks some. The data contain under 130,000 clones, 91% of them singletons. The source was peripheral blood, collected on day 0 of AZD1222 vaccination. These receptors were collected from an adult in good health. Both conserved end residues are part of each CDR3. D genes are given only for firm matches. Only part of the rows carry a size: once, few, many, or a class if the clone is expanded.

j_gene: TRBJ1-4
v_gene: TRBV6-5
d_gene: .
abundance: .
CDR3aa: CASSTPAGSKLFF
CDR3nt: TGTGCCAGCAGTACCCCAGCGGGTTCTAAACTGTTTTTT

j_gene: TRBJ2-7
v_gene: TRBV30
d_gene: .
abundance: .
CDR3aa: CAWSPRTAYEQYF
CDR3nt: TGTGCCTGGAGTCCGAGGACTGCCTACGAGCAGTACTTC

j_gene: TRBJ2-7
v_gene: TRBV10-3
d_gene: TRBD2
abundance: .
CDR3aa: CASRAGGPYEQYF
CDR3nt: TGTGCCTCCAGAGCGGGAGGGCCCTACGAGCAGTACTTC

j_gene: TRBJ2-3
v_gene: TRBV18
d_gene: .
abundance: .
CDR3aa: CASSPRGLTDTQYF
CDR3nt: TGTGCCAGCTCCCCGCGAGGGCTCACAGATACGCAGTATTTT

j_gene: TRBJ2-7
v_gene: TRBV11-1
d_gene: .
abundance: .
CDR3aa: CASTRTRGYEQYF
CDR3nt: TGTGCCAGTACCAGGACAAGGGGTTACGAGCAGTACTTC

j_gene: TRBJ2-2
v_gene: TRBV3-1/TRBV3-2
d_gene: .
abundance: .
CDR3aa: CASSQGRGVGELFF
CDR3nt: TGTGCCAGCAGCCAAGGGAGAGGGGTCGGGGAGCTGTTTTTT

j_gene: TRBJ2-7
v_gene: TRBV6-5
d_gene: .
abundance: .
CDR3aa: CASSYSILVRAYEQYF
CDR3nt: TGTGCCAGCAGTTACTCGATACTAGTTCGAGCCTACGAGCAGTACTTC

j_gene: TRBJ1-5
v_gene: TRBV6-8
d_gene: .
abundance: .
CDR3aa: CASSYMDRNQPQHF
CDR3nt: TGTGCCAGCAGTTACATGGACAGAAATCAGCCCCAGCATTTT

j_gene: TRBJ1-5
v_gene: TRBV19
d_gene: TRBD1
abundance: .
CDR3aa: CASSIGGTGINQPQHF
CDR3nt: TGTGCCAGTAGTATAGGAGGGACAGGGATCAATCAGCCCCAGCATTTT

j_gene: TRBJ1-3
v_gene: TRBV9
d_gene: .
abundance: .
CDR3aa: CASSVFGNTIYF
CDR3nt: TGTGCCAGCAGCGTTTTCGGAAACACCATATATTTT

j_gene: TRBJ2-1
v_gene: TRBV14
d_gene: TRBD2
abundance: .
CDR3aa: CASSRTSGRGGSYNEQFF
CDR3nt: TGTGCCAGCAGCAGGACTAGCGGGAGGGGGGGCTCCTACAATGAGCAGTTCTTC

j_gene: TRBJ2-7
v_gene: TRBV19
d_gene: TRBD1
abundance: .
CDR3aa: CASSIDGTGPRSEQYF
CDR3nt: TGTGCCAGTAGTATAGATGGGACAGGACCAAGGAGCGAGCAGTACTTC

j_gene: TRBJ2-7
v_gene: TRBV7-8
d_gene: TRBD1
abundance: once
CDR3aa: CASSSGQGLAREQYF
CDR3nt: TGTGCCAGCAGCTCAGGACAGGGGCTTGCTCGCGAGCAGTACTTC

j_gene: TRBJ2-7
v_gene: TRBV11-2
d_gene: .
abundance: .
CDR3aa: CASSLVGATFYEQYF
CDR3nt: TGTGCCAGCAGCTTAGTGGGGGCGACGTTCTACGAGCAGTACTTC